One sample yielded the 19 T cell receptor beta chains listed below, sequenced in a study of blood T cell repertoires in COVID-19. This table comes from immunoSEQ multiplex PCR, and its TCRdb copy is limited to in-frame clones, with some not included. The table includes roughly 79,000 clones, around nine tenths detected once. Material for sequencing was peripheral blood. The receptor source for this set is an elderly woman with active or convalescent COVID-19.

The rearrangement joins TRBV23-1 to TRBJ1-4; D uncertain. TRBV23-1 is known as an ORF, though its function is uncertain. V lost 5 bases, J lost 8 bases, and 15 bases lay in between. There are 14 residues in the CDR3. In DNA form, the CDR3 reads TGCGCCAGCAGTAGGAACGGGTGCTGGGAAAAACTGTTTTTT. This codes for CASSRNGCWEKLFF.

J is TRBJ2-7 and V is TRBV4-3, with no clear D. V gave up 2 bases and J gave up 3 bases, with 14 bases separating them. The CDR3 sequence is 15 residues long. The V gene's germline CDR1 is LGHNA and CDR2 YSLEER. CDR3 sequence: CASSQSPDSDYEQYF. DNA of the CDR3: TGCGCCAGCAGCCAATCCCCTGACTCAGACTACGAGCAGTACTTC.

This clone was picked up a small number of times. This CDR3 reads CATSRDRYGGEQFF. The CDR3 nucleotides are TGTGCCACCAGCAGAGATCGGTACGGGGGTGAGCAGTTCTTC. V gene TRBV15 combines with J gene TRBJ2-1, with D maybe TRBD2 (6 bases). The CDR3 consists of 14 residues. Germline CDR1 reads LNHNV; CDR2 reads YYDKDF (reference sequence). V was clipped by 0 bases and J by 9 bases, with 12 bases between them. Using reference TRBV15 and TRBJ2-1 for the parts outside the CDR3, the full variable domain is DAMVIQNPRYQVTQFGKPVTLSCSQTLNHNVMYWYQQKSSQAPKLLFHYYDKDFNNEADTPDNFQSRRPNTSFCFLDIRSPGLGDTAMYLCATSRDRYGGEQFFGPGTRLTVL.

The chain links TRBV7-2 to TRBJ2-2, with 8 positions matching TRBD1. J was trimmed by 1 base and V by 4 bases; bases with no gene match: 11. CDR3 length: 18 residues. Germline lookup yields CDR1 SGHTA and CDR2 FQGNSA. CDR3 sequence: CASSSAFSGTGNTGELFF. The CDR3 bases are TGTGCCAGCAGCTCCGCGTTCTCCGGGACAGGGAACACCGGGGAGCTGTTTTTT.

The V and J genes are TRBV18 and TRBJ1-4; 7 bases map to TRBD1. V lost 10 bases, J lost 3 bases, and 5 bases stayed unmatched. Looked up from germline, CDR1 is KGHSH and CDR2 is LQKENI. The CDR3 is 13 amino acids. The CDR3: CATRQGPNEKLFF. The CDR3 DNA reads as TGTGCCACTAGACAGGGACCTAATGAAAAACTGTTTTTT.

The CDR3 DNA is TGTGCCAGCAGCCTATACAGGGGCAAAAACATTCAGTACTTC. Amino acid sequence: CASSLYRGKNIQYF. This sequence joins TRBV11-2 and TRBJ2-4, with 7 positions matching TRBD1. The V gene's germline CDR1 is SGHAT and CDR2 FQNNGV. The CDR3 loop spans 14 amino acids. V trimming: 5 bases; J trimming: 3 bases; junction bases outside the gene matches: 4.

CDR3 sequence (DNA): TGCGCCAGCAGCCAAGAGCCAGACAGGGACTCTGGAAACACCATATATTTT. Translation: CASSQEPDRDSGNTIYF. This rearrangement joins TRBV4-1 to TRBJ1-3, with 7 nucleotides matching TRBD1. Germline CDR1 MGHRA, CDR2 YSYEKL. This CDR3 has 17 residues. The V and J ends lost 0 bases and 0 bases, in that order; junction bases with no gene match: 5.

The V and J genes are TRBV7-3 and TRBJ2-7, with 8 bases aligning to TRBD1. Trimming cost V 5 bases and J 6 bases; bases outside gene matches: 6. CDR3 length: 13 residues. Per germline, CDR1 SGHTA and CDR2 FQGTGA. This CDR3 is CASSIGQGSEQYF. CDR3 sequence (DNA): TGTGCCAGCAGCATAGGACAGGGTTCCGAGCAGTACTTC.

The CDR3: CASSLGLAGGPGELFF. CDR3 DNA: TGTGCCAGCAGCCTCGGACTAGCGGGAGGTCCCGGGGAGCTGTTTTTT. The rearrangement joins TRBV11-2 to TRBJ2-2; 14 bases map to TRBD2. The CDR3 spans 16 residues. Germline CDR1 and CDR2: SGHAT and FQNNGV. The J segment lost 6 bases and the V segment lost 5 bases, leaving 5 bases of the junction unmatched.

This sequence joins TRBV9 and TRBJ2-7, with TRBD2 identical over 16 bases. There are 17 residues in the CDR3. The germline V gene has CDR1 SGDLS and CDR2 YYNGEE. The V and J ends lost 0 bases and 6 bases, in that order; junction bases with no gene match: 6. CDR3 DNA sequence: TGTGCCAGCAGCGTAGAACCGGGACTAGCGGGGGGGAGCGAGCAGTACTTC. Translation gives CASSVEPGLAGGSEQYF.

The rearrangement links TRBV10-3 to TRBJ2-1, with D perhaps TRBD2 (6 bases). CDR1 and CDR2 from the germline V gene are ENHRY and SYGVKD. The CDR3 is 14 residues long. Trimming left V 3 bases short and J 8 bases short, with 14 bases between. CDR3 in amino acids: CAISDQEGPDEQFF. The CDR3 nucleotides are TGTGCCATCAGTGACCAGGAGGGGCCCGATGAGCAGTTCTTC.

The chain recombines TRBV28 with TRBJ2-5; 11 bases map to TRBD2. The germline V gene encodes CDR1 MDHEN and CDR2 SYDVKM. V trimming: 2 bases; J trimming: 5 bases; junction bases outside the gene matches: 1. CDR3 size: 14 residues. CDR3 amino acids: CASSLASGGETQYF. Here the CDR3 DNA reads TGTGCCAGCAGTTTAGCTAGCGGGGGGGAGACCCAGTACTTC.

This CDR3 reads CASTPRLLPYNEQFF. The CDR3 DNA sequence: TGTGCCAGCACTCCAAGACTACTCCCTTACAATGAGCAGTTCTTC. The chain recombines TRBV6-5 with TRBJ2-1; tentative D call: TRBD2 (5 bases). The length of the CDR3 is 15 residues. Germline loops: CDR1 MNHEY, CDR2 SVGAGI. Trimming stripped 7 bases from V and 4 bases from J, with 17 bases between.

This clone was recorded only once. This rearrangement joins TRBV7-2 to TRBJ2-7, with TRBD1 matching 10 bases. V gave up 5 bases and J gave up 7 bases; unmatched junction bases: 8. The CDR3 length is 14 residues. Germline V CDR1 and CDR2: SGHTA, FQGNSA. The CDR3 here is CASSLGTGEWEQYF. As DNA, the CDR3 is TGTGCCAGCAGCCTCGGGACAGGGGAGTGGGAGCAGTACTTC. Supplemented by reference TRBV7-2 and TRBJ2-7, the full variable domain reads GAGVSQSPSNKVTEKGKDVELRCDPISGHTALYWYRQSLGQGLEFLIYFQGNSAPDKSGLPSDRFSAERTGGSVSTLTIQRTQQEDSAVYLCASSLGTGEWEQYFGPGTRLTVT.

Written as DNA, the CDR3 is TGCGCCAGCAGCCCGCAAGCCTCTAGCGGGGGTAGTGAGCAGTTCTTC. This codes for CASSPQASSGGSEQFF. This chain connects TRBV5-1 to TRBJ2-1; TRBD2 aligns across 10 bases. This CDR3 is 16 amino acids long. Germline CDR1 and CDR2: SGHRS and YFSETQ. Germline trimming cut 4 bases from V and 9 bases from J; bases unmatched to any gene: 13.

This chain connects TRBV5-1 to TRBJ2-7; D is perhaps TRBD1 (5 bases). CDR1 and CDR2 from the germline V gene are SGHRS and YFSETQ. V gave up 0 bases and J gave up 0 bases, with 10 bases separating them. The CDR3 consists of 15 residues. The CDR3, as DNA: TGCGCCAGCAGCTTGGACTCAGGGATCTCCTACGAGCAGTACTTC. Encoded protein: CASSLDSGISYEQYF.

The chain is built from TRBV5-3 and TRBJ2-3, with TRBD2 identical over 7 bases. TRBV5-3 is annotated as an ORF whose role is uncertain. The CDR3 has 22 residues. The V gene end was trimmed by 5 bases and the J gene end by 4 bases; junction bases not matched to a gene: 31. The CDR3 DNA follows: TGTGCCAGAAGTGGGCGGGGGTGGGCGGAGTGTTATACCCCGACTAAATCAGATACGCAGTATTTT. Translating it yields CARSGRGWAECYTPTKSDTQYF.

J is TRBJ1-5 and V is TRBV28; D possibly corresponds to TRBD1 (5 bases). The CDR3 consists of 14 residues. Trimming removed 6 bases at V and 10 bases at J, with 19 bases between. Germline-derived CDR1 and CDR2 are MDHEN and SYDVKM. This chain's CDR3 is CASSNKGVGRPQHF. The CDR3 DNA reads TGTGCCAGCAGCAACAAAGGGGTGGGCCGACCCCAGCATTTT.

The chain carries TRBV19 and TRBJ2-5, with D possibly matching TRBD2 (7 bases). Germline lookup yields CDR1 LNHDA and CDR2 SQIVND (reference sequence). The CDR3 consists of 15 residues. Between the trimmed V and J ends, which lost 3 bases and 4 bases, there was a span of 15 bases. As DNA, the CDR3 is TGTGCCAGTAGTATGCTCGCGGGGGCGCGAGAGACCCAGTACTTC. Amino acid sequence: CASSMLAGARETQYF.